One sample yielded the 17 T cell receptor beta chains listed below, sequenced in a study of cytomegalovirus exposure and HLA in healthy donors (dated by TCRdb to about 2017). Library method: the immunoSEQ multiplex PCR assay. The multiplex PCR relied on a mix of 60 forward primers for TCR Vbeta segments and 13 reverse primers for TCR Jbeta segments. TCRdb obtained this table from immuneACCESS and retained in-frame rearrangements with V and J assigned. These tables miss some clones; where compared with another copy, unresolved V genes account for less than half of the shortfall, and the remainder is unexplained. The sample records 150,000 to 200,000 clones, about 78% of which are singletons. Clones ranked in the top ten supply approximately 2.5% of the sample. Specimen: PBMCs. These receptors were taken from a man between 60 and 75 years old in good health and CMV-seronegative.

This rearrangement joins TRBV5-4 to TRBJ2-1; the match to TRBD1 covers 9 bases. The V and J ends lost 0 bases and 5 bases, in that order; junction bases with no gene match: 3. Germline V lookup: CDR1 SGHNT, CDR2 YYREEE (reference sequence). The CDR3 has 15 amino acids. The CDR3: CASSLGQGVNNEQFF. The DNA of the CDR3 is TGTGCCAGCAGCTTGGGACAGGGGGTTAACAATGAGCAGTTCTTC.

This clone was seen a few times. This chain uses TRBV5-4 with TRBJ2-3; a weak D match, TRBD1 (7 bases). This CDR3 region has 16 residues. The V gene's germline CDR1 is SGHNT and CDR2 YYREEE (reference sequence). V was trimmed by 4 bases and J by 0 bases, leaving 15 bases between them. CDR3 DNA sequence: TGTGCCAGCAGCGGCGGGACAGATCCTAGCACAGATACGCAGTATTTT. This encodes CASSGGTDPSTDTQYF.

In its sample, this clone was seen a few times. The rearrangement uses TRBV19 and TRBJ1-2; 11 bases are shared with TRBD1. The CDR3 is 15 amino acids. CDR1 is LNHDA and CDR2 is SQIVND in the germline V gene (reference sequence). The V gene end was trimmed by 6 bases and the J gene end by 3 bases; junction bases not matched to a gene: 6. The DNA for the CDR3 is TGTGCCAGTAGCACCGGGACAGGGGGTGACTATGGCTACACCTTC. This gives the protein CASSTGTGGDYGYTF.

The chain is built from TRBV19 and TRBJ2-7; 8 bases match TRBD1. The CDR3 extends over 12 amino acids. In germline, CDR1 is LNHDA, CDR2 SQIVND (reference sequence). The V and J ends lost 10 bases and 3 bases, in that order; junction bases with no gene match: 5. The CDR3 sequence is CATTDRDYEQYF. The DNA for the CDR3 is TGTGCCACCACGGACAGGGACTACGAGCAGTACTTC.

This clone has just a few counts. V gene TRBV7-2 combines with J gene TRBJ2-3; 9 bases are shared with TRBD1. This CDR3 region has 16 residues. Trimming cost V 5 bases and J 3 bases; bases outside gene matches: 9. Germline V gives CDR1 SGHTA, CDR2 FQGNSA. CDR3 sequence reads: CASSPPCGQGTDTQYF. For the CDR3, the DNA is TGTGCCAGCAGCCCACCCTGCGGACAGGGGACAGATACGCAGTATTTT. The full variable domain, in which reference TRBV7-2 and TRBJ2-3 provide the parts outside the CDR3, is GAGVSQSPSNKVTEKGKDVELRCDPISGHTALYWYRQSLGQGLEFLIYFQGNSAPDKSGLPSDRFSAERTGGSVSTLTIQRTQQEDSAVYLCASSPPCGQGTDTQYFGPGTRLTVL.

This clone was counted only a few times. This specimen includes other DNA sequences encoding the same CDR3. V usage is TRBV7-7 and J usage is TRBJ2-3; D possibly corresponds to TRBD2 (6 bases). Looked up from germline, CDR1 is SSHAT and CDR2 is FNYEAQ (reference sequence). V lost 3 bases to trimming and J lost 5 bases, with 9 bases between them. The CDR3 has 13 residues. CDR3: CASSFSAGDTQYF. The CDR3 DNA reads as TGTGCCAGCAGCTTCTCAGCGGGAGATACGCAGTATTTT.

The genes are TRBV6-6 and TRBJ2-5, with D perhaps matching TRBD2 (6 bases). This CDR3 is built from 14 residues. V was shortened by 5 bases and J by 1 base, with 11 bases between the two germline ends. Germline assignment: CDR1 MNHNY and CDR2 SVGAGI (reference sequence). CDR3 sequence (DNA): TGTGCCAGCAGTAACCTAGCGATCCAAGAGACCCAGTACTTC. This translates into CASSNLAIQETQYF.

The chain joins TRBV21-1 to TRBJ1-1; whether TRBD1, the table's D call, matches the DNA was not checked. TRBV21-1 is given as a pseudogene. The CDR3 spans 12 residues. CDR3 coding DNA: TGTGCCAGCAGCTTGCGGACACTCGAAGCTTTCTTT. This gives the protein CASSLRTLEAFF.

CDR3 bases: TGTGCCAGCAGCTTGGACCGGGACAGGGATTCACCCCTCCACTTT. Translated: CASSLDRDRDSPLHF. The chain joins TRBV5-5 to TRBJ1-6; 9 bases map to TRBD1. There are 15 residues in the CDR3. V shed 0 bases and J 8 bases; nucleotides not matched to a gene: 3. CDR1 is SGHKS and CDR2 is YYEKEE in the germline V gene (reference sequence).

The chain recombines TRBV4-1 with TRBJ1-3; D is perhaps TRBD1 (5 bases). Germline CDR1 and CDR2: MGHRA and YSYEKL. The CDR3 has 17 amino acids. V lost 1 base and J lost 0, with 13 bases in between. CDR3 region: CASSQAQTASSGNTIYF. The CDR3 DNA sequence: TGCGCCAGCAGCCAAGCACAGACAGCGAGCTCTGGAAACACCATATATTTT.

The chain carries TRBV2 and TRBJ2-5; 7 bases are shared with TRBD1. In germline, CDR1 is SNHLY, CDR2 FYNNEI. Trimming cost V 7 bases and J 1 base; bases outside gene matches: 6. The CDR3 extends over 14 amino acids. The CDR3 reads CASTRDSPQETQYF. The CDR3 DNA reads TGTGCCAGCACCAGGGACAGCCCCCAAGAGACCCAGTACTTC.

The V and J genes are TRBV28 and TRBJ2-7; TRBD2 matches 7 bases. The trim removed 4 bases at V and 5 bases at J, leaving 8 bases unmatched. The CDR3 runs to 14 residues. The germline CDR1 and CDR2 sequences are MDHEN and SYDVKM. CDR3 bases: TGTGCCAGCAGTTCAACGGGGAGGGAACACGAGCAGTACTTC. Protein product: CASSSTGREHEQYF.

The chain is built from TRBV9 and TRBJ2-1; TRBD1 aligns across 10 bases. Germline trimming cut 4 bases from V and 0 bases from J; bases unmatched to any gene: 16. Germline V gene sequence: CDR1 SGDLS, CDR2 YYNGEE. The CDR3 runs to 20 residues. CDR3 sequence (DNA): TGTGCCAGCAGCACTCCCGCCAGTCTTGGGACAGGGGACTCCTACAATGAGCAGTTCTTC. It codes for CASSTPASLGTGDSYNEQFF.

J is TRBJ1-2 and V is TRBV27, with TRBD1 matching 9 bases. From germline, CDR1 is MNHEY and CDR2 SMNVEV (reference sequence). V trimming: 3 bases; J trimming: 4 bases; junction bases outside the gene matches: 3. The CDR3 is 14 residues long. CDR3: CASSFTGGPYGYTF. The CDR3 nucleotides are TGTGCCAGCAGTTTCACAGGGGGCCCCTATGGCTACACCTTC.

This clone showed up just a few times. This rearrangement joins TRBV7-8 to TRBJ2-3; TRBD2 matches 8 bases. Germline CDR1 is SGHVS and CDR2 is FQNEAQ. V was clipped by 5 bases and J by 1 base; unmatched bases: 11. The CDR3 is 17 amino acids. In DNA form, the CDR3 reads TGTGCCAGCAGCATCCTTACTTCAGCGGGAGGCACAGATACGCAGTATTTT. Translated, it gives CASSILTSAGGTDTQYF.

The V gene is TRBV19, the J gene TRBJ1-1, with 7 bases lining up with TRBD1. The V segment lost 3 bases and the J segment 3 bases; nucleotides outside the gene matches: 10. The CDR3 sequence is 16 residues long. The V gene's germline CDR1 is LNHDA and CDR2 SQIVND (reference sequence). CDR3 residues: CASSMGLKGAYTEAFF. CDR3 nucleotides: TGTGCCAGTAGTATGGGTCTTAAGGGGGCCTACACTGAAGCTTTCTTT. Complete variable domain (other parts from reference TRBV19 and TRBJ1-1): DGGITQSPKYLFRKEGQNVTLSCEQNLNHDAMYWYRQDPGQGLRLIYYSQIVNDFQKGDIAEGYSVSREKKESFPLTVTSAQKNPTAFYLCASSMGLKGAYTEAFFGQGTRLTVV.

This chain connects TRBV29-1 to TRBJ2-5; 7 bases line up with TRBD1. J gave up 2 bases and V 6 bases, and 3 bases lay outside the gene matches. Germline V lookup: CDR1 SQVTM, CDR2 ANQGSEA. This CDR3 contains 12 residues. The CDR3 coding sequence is TGCAGCGTCCAGGGACAGCAAGAGACCCAGTACTTC. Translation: CSVQGQQETQYF. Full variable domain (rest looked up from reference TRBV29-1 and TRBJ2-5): SAVISQKPSRDICQRGTSLTIQCQVDSQVTMMFWYRQQPGQSLTLIATANQGSEATYESGFVIDKFPISRPNLTFSTLTVSNMSPEDSSIYLCSVQGQQETQYFGPGTRLLVL.